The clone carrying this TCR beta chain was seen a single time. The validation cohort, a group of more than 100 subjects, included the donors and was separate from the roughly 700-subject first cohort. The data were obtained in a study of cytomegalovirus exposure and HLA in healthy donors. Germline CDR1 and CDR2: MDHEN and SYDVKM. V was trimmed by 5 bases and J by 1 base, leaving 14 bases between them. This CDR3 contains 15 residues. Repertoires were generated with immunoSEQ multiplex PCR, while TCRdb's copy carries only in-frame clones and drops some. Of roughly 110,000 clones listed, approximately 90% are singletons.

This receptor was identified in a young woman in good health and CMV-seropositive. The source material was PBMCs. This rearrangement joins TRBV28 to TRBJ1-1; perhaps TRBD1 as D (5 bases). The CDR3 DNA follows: TGTGCCAGCAGTCCTCACGACAGTTCGAACACTGAAGCTTTCTTT. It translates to CASSPHDSSNTEAFF.